This T cell receptor beta chain was recovered during a study of OX40 agonist ivuxolimab in advanced cancers. This table comes from immunoSEQ multiplex PCR, and its TCRdb copy is limited to in-frame clones, with some not included. The table shows some 42,000 clones, with roughly 86% occurring only once. V was cut by 5 bases and J by 6 bases, with 14 bases left in between. The CDR3 is 14 amino acids. Germline V lookup: CDR1 MDHEN, CDR2 SYDVKM. The origin of this receptor is an adult with an advanced solid tumor such as melanoma, head and neck, liver or kidney cancer. The genes are TRBV28 and TRBJ1-5; maybe TRBD1 (5 bases). The sequencing used CD4+ or CD8+ T cells sorted from blood, collected in a trial of the OX40 agonist ivuxolimab. Here the CDR3 reads CASSLGGFGQPQHF. CDR3 DNA: TGTGCCAGCAGTCTTGGGGGATTCGGTCAGCCCCAGCATTTT.